Below, 11 T cell receptor beta chains from the same sample are listed, as sequenced in a study of shared clonotypes between healthy human individuals. Assay used: immunoSEQ multiplex PCR; TCRdb lists only in-frame clones, some missing. The sample lists under 850,000 clones; 90% to 95% were seen once. Naive CD8 cells, CD45RO-negative and positively selected for CCR7, excluded terminally differentiated effector memory CD45RA+ cells. Source material: naive CD8+ T cells sorted from blood. The origin of the receptors is a man under 40 in good health.

The V gene is TRBV6-5, the J gene TRBJ2-1, with a possible D match to TRBD2 (6 bases). Looked up from germline, CDR1 is MNHEY and CDR2 is SVGAGI. V was clipped by 6 bases and J by 7 bases, with 16 bases between them. The CDR3 has 14 amino acids. CDR3 nucleotide sequence: TGTGCCAGCAGAAAGGGACTGCTAAATAATGAGCAGTTCTTC. Protein: CASRKGLLNNEQFF.

The J gene is TRBJ2-7, the V gene TRBV2; 13 bases are a match to TRBD2. The CDR3 consists of 17 residues. The junction had 12 bases not matched to a gene; V was cut back by 3 bases and J by 7 bases. Germline V gives CDR1 SNHLY, CDR2 FYNNEI. The CDR3 reads CASSDPFEGLAGAEQYF. CDR3 in DNA: TGTGCCAGCAGTGATCCGTTTGAAGGACTAGCGGGAGCTGAGCAGTACTTC.

This clone was seen a handful of times. The V and J genes are TRBV4-3 and TRBJ2-7, with D tentatively TRBD2 (7 bases). V was shortened by 0 bases and J by 3 bases, with 12 bases between the two germline ends. The length of the CDR3 is 15 residues. Germline V lookup: CDR1 LGHNA, CDR2 YSLEER. This CDR3 is CASSQEAGEGYEQYF. For the CDR3, the DNA is TGCGCCAGCAGCCAAGAGGCAGGGGAGGGCTACGAGCAGTACTTC.

A remark on this clone: At the DNA level, this CDR3 is encoded by other sequences in the same sample as well. V usage is TRBV9 and J usage is TRBJ2-7, with D possibly TRBD2 on 6 matching bases. Trimming shortened V by 2 bases and J by 3 bases, and 9 bases separated the two germline ends. This CDR3 is 13 amino acids long. Looked up from germline, CDR1 is SGDLS and CDR2 is YYNGEE. CDR3 in amino acids: CASSVEGHYEQYF. DNA for the CDR3: TGTGCCAGCAGCGTGGAGGGCCACTACGAGCAGTACTTC.

The V and J genes are TRBV27 and TRBJ2-1; D is ambiguous. The germline V and J ends were trimmed by 0 bases and 4 bases, with 7 bases remaining between them. Germline V lookup: CDR1 MNHEY, CDR2 SMNVEV (reference sequence). This CDR3 comprises 14 residues. Here the CDR3 DNA reads TGTGCCAGCAGTTTATCGAAAATTTACAATGAGCAGTTCTTC. Translation gives CASSLSKIYNEQFF.

V usage is TRBV7-9 and J usage is TRBJ2-5, with D perhaps TRBD1 (5 bases). Germline V gene sequence: CDR1 SEHNR, CDR2 FQNEAQ (reference sequence). V gave up 5 bases and J gave up 5 bases, with 15 bases separating them. This CDR3 has 14 amino acids. The CDR3 coding sequence is TGTGCCAGCAGCGATCGCAGGGTCTGGGAGACCCAGTACTTC. Translating gives CASSDRRVWETQYF.

Comment on this clone: Other nucleotide sequences from this sample produce the same CDR3. V gene TRBV28 combines with J gene TRBJ1-5, with D unresolved. CDR3 length: 13 residues. V dropped 3 bases and J dropped 3 bases, with 6 bases sitting between them. Germline-derived CDR1 and CDR2 are MDHEN and SYDVKM. CDR3 DNA: TGTGCCAGCAGTTTTACAGACAATCAGCCCCAGCATTTT. Its translation: CASSFTDNQPQHF. Looking up the rest from reference TRBV28 and TRBJ1-5 gives the full variable domain: DVKVTQSSRYLVKRTGEKVFLECVQDMDHENMFWYRQDPGLGLRLIYFSYDVKMKEKGDIPEGYSVSREKKERFSLILESASTNQTSMYLCASSFTDNQPQHFGDGTRLSIL.

The CDR3 loop is CSVGRAKASLPNTDTQYF. The CDR3 coding sequence is TGCAGCGTTGGGAGGGCTAAGGCATCGTTACCGAACACAGATACGCAGTATTTT. The rearrangement joins TRBV29-1 to TRBJ2-3; perhaps TRBD2 as D (6 bases). The CDR3 length is 18 residues. Per the germline V gene, CDR1 is SQVTM and CDR2 is ANQGSEA. With 4 bases removed from V and 2 bases from J, the gap between germline ends came to 25 bases.

Here the CDR3 DNA reads TGCGCCAGCAGCCAAGATTTGGTAGCGGGAGTCGGGGAGCTGTTTTTT. Amino acid sequence: CASSQDLVAGVGELFF. The chain recombines TRBV4-3 with TRBJ2-2; 9 bases match TRBD2. The CDR3 is 16 amino acids. The germline CDR1 and CDR2 sequences are LGHNA and YSLEER. V shed 0 bases and J 7 bases; nucleotides not matched to a gene: 6.

DNA for the CDR3: TGTGCCAGCAGTTATTTTTACGGGACCAACGGCTACACCTTC. Translation: CASSYFYGTNGYTF. The chain combines TRBV6-5 with TRBJ1-2, with D possibly matching TRBD1 (5 bases). Between the trimmed V and J ends, which lost 3 bases and 8 bases, there was a span of 16 bases. Germline assignment: CDR1 MNHEY and CDR2 SVGAGI. The CDR3 length is 14 residues.

In this sample, this clone turned up once. The chain has TRBV7-9 and TRBJ2-3; 9 bases fit TRBD2. V was clipped by 3 bases and J by 5 bases; unmatched bases: 15. Germline CDR1 and CDR2: SEHNR and FQNEAQ (reference sequence). This CDR3 has 18 amino acids. CDR3 region: CASSFLIRSGSGEDTQYF. CDR3 sequence (DNA): TGTGCCAGCAGCTTTCTTATACGTAGCGGGAGTGGTGAAGATACGCAGTATTTT.